This TCR beta chain was observed in a study of cytomegalovirus exposure and HLA in healthy donors. Concerning this clone itself: Its antigen is currently unknown.

Germline CDR1 is WSHSY and CDR2 is SAAADI. V gave up 1 base and J gave up 2 bases; unmatched junction bases: 3. CDR3 size: 17 residues. Vbeta (60) and Jbeta (13) primers were used in the PCR. Assay used: immunoSEQ multiplex PCR; TCRdb lists only in-frame clones, some missing. The table lists around 100,000 clones, 60% to 85% of them singletons. General study points: The authors listed some 160 TCR beta chains as cytomegalovirus-associated.

This sequence originates from a man aged 45-65 years in good health and CMV-seropositive. Material for sequencing was PBMCs. This chain connects TRBV10-2 to TRBJ2-1; 12 bases fit TRBD2. CDR3 DNA sequence: TGCGCCAGCAGTGAGTATAGGACTAGCGGGACCTACAATGAGCAGTTCTTC. Residues: CASSEYRTSGTYNEQFF.